The source of this T cell receptor (beta chain) is a study of cytomegalovirus exposure and HLA in healthy donors. Study-wide findings and caveats: TCR beta V- and J-gene trimming, according to a later analysis, was linked to a missense DCLRE1C variant. The listing of 150 to 200 TCR beta chains classed them as cytomegalovirus-associated.

PCR used 60 Vbeta primers and 13 Jbeta primers. The method was immunoSEQ multiplex PCR; TCRdb's version includes in-frame clones alone and lacks a portion of them. The data hold approximately 100,000 clones, with roughly 80% observed a single time. On this clone itself: Its antigen remains unidentified.

V shed 6 bases and J 7 bases; nucleotides not matched to a gene: 11. CDR1 MNHNS and CDR2 SASEGT come from the germline V gene. This CDR3 spans 14 amino acids. The source material was PBMCs. The sequence was obtained from a woman in her thirties or forties in good health and CMV-seronegative. The V gene is TRBV6-1, the J gene TRBJ1-2; the match to TRBD1 covers 7 bases. The CDR3 region has the DNA TGTGCCAGCAGGAGTCGACAGGGTGGAACTGGCTACACCTTC. Protein product: CASRSRQGGTGYTF.